These 18 T cell receptor beta chains came from one sample sequenced in a study of T cell responses to AZD1222 COVID-19 vaccine. Profiling relied on immunoSEQ multiplex PCR, and the TCRdb table lists in-frame clones only, not all of them. The table records 75,000 to 100,000 clones, about 89% of them present only once. Specimen: peripheral blood, collected on day 0 of AZD1222 vaccination. The source of these receptors is an adult in good health.

This chain uses TRBV7-2 with TRBJ2-7, with TRBD2 matching over 7 bases. Germline values: CDR1 SGHTA, CDR2 FQGNSA. The CDR3 loop spans 16 amino acids. V lost 7 bases to trimming and J lost 0 bases; unmatched junction nucleotides: 12. CDR3 sequence (DNA): TGTGCCAGCACCGGGGGAGGGGCAGGGCTCTCCTACGAGCAGTACTTC. Protein product: CASTGGGAGLSYEQYF.

The chain combines TRBV30 with TRBJ1-5, with D perhaps TRBD1 (6 bases). This CDR3 is built from 15 residues. Per the germline V gene, CDR1 is GTSNPN and CDR2 is SVGIG (reference sequence). V was pared by 6 bases and J by 5 bases, with 20 bases between. Here the CDR3 reads CACRKKTQGDQPQHF. The CDR3 nucleotides read TGTGCCTGCCGAAAAAAGACACAGGGAGATCAGCCCCAGCATTTT.

The V gene is TRBV2, the J gene TRBJ1-6; TRBD1 might be the D (5 bases). This CDR3 has 15 residues. V gave up 3 bases and J gave up 3 bases, with 9 bases separating them. Germline loops: CDR1 SNHLY, CDR2 FYNNEI. CDR3 sequence: CASSEGVGYNSPLHF. The CDR3, as DNA: TGTGCCAGCAGTGAGGGGGTGGGCTATAATTCACCCCTCCACTTT.

This clone was counted a single time. The V gene is TRBV6-5, the J gene TRBJ2-7; 12 nucleotides agree with TRBD2. Germline CDR1 and CDR2: MNHEY and SVGAGI. This CDR3 region has 15 residues. The trim removed 6 bases at V and 0 bases at J, leaving 3 bases unmatched. For the CDR3, the DNA is TGTGCCAGCAGACCTAGCGGGAGGGCCTCCTACGAGCAGTACTTC. This sequence encodes CASRPSGRASYEQYF.

The chain recombines TRBV11-2 with TRBJ2-2; 7 nucleotides line up with TRBD2. This CDR3 is 14 amino acids long. Germline CDR1 and CDR2: SGHAT and FQNNGV. The trim removed 6 bases at V and 4 bases at J, leaving 5 bases unmatched. CDR3 protein: CASSWRESTGELFF. CDR3 coding DNA: TGTGCCAGCAGTTGGCGGGAGAGCACCGGGGAGCTGTTTTTT.

J is TRBJ2-3 and V is TRBV9, with D perhaps TRBD2 (5 bases). In germline, CDR1 is SGDLS, CDR2 YYNGEE. This CDR3 contains 14 residues. The V gene lost 1 base and the J gene lost 2 bases, with 8 bases spanning the gap. CDR3 sequence (DNA): TGTGCCAGCAGCGTAAGCGGAAACACAGATACGCAGTATTTT. Its translation: CASSVSGNTDTQYF. Together with reference TRBV9 and TRBJ2-3, the CDR3 gives the full variable domain: DSGVTQTPKHLITATGQRVTLRCSPRSGDLSVYWYQQSLDQGLQFLIQYYNGEERAKGNILERFSAQQFPDLHSELNLSSLELGDSALYFCASSVSGNTDTQYFGPGTRLTVL.

The chain combines TRBV9 with TRBJ2-1; 8 bases match TRBD1. Looked up from germline, CDR1 is SGDLS and CDR2 is YYNGEE. Germline trimming cut 3 bases from V and 6 bases from J; bases unmatched to any gene: 11. The CDR3 has 16 residues. The CDR3 is CASSAGQGRVSNEQFF. CDR3 nucleotides: TGTGCCAGCAGCGCCGGACAGGGAAGGGTAAGCAATGAGCAGTTCTTC.

This chain joins TRBV19 and TRBJ2-6, with D possibly called TRBD1 or TRBD2 (5 bases each). Germline V gene sequence: CDR1 LNHDA, CDR2 SQIVND (reference sequence). The CDR3 covers 20 residues. Trimming removed 5 bases from V and 4 bases from J, with 27 bases in between. The DNA for the CDR3 is TGTGCCAGTAGTTCCATATATGAAGGGGACGCGTCTAAGGGGGCCAACGTCCTGACTTTC. Protein product: CASSSIYEGDASKGANVLTF.

The rearrangement uses TRBV5-5 and TRBJ2-7; 13 nucleotides line up with TRBD2. This CDR3 comprises 19 residues. J gave up 0 bases and V 3 bases, and 12 bases lay outside the gene matches. Germline V gives CDR1 SGHKS, CDR2 YYEKEE (reference sequence). The CDR3 DNA is TGTGCCAGCAGCTACGAACTAGCGGGGGGGCCTTTTAGCTCCTACGAGCAGTACTTC. Translation gives CASSYELAGGPFSSYEQYF.

The V call is TRBV7-3, the J call TRBJ2-3; the D gene is possibly TRBD2 (6 bases). The CDR3 spans 14 residues. CDR1 and CDR2 from the germline V gene are SGHTA and FQGTGA. V was shortened by 5 bases and J by 4 bases, with 13 bases between the two germline ends. Here the CDR3 DNA reads TGTGCCAGCAGCCCACGGCGGGGCGCAGATACGCAGTATTTT. It yields the protein CASSPRRGADTQYF. The full variable domain, with the rest looked up from reference TRBV7-3 and TRBJ2-3, is GAGVSQTPSNKVTEKGKYVELRCDPISGHTALYWYRQSLGQGPEFLIYFQGTGAADDSGLPNDRFFAVRPEGSVSTLKIQRTERGDSAVYLCASSPRRGADTQYFGPGTRLTVL.

This chain links TRBV27 with TRBJ1-6; the match to TRBD1 covers 7 bases. Germline V CDR1 and CDR2: MNHEY, SMNVEV (reference sequence). Losses at the gene ends were 2 bases for V and 3 bases for J; bases not matched to a gene: 4. This CDR3 contains 16 residues. DNA of the CDR3: TGTGCCAGCAGTTTACGCGGACAGGTCTATAATTCACCCCTCCACTTT. It codes for CASSLRGQVYNSPLHF.

The DNA for the CDR3 is TGTGCCAGCAATCTTGGACAGGGGGTGATCGGCTACACCTTC. Protein sequence: CASNLGQGVIGYTF. V usage is TRBV28 and J usage is TRBJ1-2; 10 nucleotides line up with TRBD1. Trimming removed 7 bases from V and 8 bases from J; junction bases left unmatched: 10. This CDR3 spans 14 amino acids. Germline-derived CDR1 and CDR2 are MDHEN and SYDVKM.

The chain couples TRBV4-1 to TRBJ2-3, with 11 bases that match TRBD2. This CDR3 has 15 amino acids. CDR1 and CDR2 from the germline V gene are MGHRA and YSYEKL. Trimming at V came to 4 bases and at J to 9 bases, leaving 9 bases not matched to a gene. CDR3 in amino acids: CASSPELAGVGTQYF. CDR3 DNA sequence: TGCGCCAGCAGCCCTGAACTAGCGGGAGTCGGAACGCAGTATTTT.

The V call is TRBV27, the J call TRBJ1-4, with TRBD1 identical over 7 bases. Germline loops: CDR1 MNHEY, CDR2 SMNVEV (reference sequence). The CDR3 is 16 amino acids. V gave up 5 bases and J gave up 7 bases; unmatched junction bases: 13. Here the CDR3 reads CASSPGTAAMGEKLFF. CDR3 coding DNA: TGTGCCAGCAGTCCCGGGACAGCCGCGATGGGTGAAAAACTGTTTTTT.

The chain couples TRBV9 to TRBJ1-4; D is unclear. The CDR3 contains 14 residues. CDR1 is SGDLS, CDR2 YYNGEE, per germline. The V end was cut by 1 base, the J end by 2 bases, with 6 bases between. CDR3 sequence (DNA): TGTGCCAGCAGCGTATTTGGGACTAATGAAAAACTGTTTTTT. Protein product: CASSVFGTNEKLFF.

The CDR3 nucleotides are TGTGCCAGCAGCTTAGTAGGGGGTGGGGACAGGGGCTCCTACGAGCAGTACTTC. As protein: CASSLVGGGDRGSYEQYF. The chain carries TRBV7-6 and TRBJ2-7; 10 bases map to TRBD1. The germline V gene has CDR1 SGHVS and CDR2 FNYEAQ. Trimming at V came to 1 base and at J to 0 bases, leaving 9 bases not matched to a gene. This CDR3 comprises 18 residues. Based on the CDR3 plus reference TRBV7-6 and TRBJ2-7, the full variable domain is GAGVSQSPRYKVTKRGQDVALRCDPISGHVSLYWYRQALGQGPEFLTYFNYEAQQDKSGLPNDRFSAERPEGSISTLTIQRTEQRDSAMYRCASSLVGGGDRGSYEQYFGPGTRLTVT.

V and J are TRBV6-1 and TRBJ1-5; TRBD1 might be the D (5 bases). CDR3 length equals 19 residues. Per germline, CDR1 MNHNS and CDR2 SASEGT. V was cut by 2 bases and J by 4 bases, with 24 bases left in between. CDR3 region: CASSELSGNSHLRNQPQHF. CDR3 nucleotide sequence: TGTGCCAGCAGTGAACTTTCAGGGAACAGCCACTTAAGGAATCAGCCCCAGCATTTT.

J is TRBJ1-4 and V is TRBV4-3; D unclear. V was clipped by 0 bases and J by 1 base, with 18 bases between them. Germline assignment: CDR1 LGHNA and CDR2 YSLEER. This CDR3 is 19 amino acids long. The chain's CDR3 is CASSQDKPDFSGTNEKLFF. The CDR3 DNA reads as TGCGCCAGCAGCCAAGATAAGCCGGATTTTTCAGGAACTAATGAAAAACTGTTTTTT.